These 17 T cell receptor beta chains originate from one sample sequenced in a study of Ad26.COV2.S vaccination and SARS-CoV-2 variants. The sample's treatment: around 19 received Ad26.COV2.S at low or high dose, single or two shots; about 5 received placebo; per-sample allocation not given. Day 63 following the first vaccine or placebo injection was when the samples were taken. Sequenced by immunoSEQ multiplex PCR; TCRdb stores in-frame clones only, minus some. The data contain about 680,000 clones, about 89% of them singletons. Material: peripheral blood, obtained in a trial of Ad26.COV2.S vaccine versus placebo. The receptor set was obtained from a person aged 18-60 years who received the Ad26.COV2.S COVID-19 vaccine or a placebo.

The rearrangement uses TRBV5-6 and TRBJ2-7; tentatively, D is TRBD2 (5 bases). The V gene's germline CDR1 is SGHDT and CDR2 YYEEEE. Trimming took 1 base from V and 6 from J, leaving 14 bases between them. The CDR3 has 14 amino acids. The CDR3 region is CASSLRGFSSEQYF. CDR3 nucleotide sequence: TGTGCCAGCAGCTTGAGAGGGTTTAGTTCCGAGCAGTACTTC.

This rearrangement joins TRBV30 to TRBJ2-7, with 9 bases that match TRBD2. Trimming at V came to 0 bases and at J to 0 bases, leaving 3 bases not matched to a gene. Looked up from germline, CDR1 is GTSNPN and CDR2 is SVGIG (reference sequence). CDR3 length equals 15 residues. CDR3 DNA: TGTGCCTGGAGTGTACGACTAGCGGTCTCCTACGAGCAGTACTTC. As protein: CAWSVRLAVSYEQYF.

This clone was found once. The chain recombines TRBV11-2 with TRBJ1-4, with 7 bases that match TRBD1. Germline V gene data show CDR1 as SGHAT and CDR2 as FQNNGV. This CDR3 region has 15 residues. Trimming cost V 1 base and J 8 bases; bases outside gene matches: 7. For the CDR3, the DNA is TGTGCCAGCAGCTTAGTAGACAGGGTTGGAGAAAAACTGTTTTTT. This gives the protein CASSLVDRVGEKLFF. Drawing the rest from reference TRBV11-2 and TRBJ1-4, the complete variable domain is EAGVAQSPRYKIIEKRQSVAFWCNPISGHATLYWYQQILGQGPKLLIQFQNNGVVDDSQLPKDRFSAERLKGVDSTLKIQPAKLEDSAVYLCASSLVDRVGEKLFFGSGTQLSVL.

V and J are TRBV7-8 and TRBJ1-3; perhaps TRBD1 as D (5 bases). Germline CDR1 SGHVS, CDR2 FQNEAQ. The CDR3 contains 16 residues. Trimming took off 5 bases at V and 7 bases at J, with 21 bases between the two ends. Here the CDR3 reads CASSPHPQGRWNTIYF. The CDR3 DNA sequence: TGTGCCAGCAGCCCACACCCCCAGGGTCGTTGGAACACCATATATTTT.

CDR3 amino acids: CASSPGTGVGQPQHF. The CDR3 DNA reads as TGTGCCAGCAGTCCAGGGACAGGGGTAGGGCAGCCCCAGCATTTT. The chain recombines TRBV7-2 with TRBJ1-5; the match to TRBD1 covers 10 bases. Trimming removed 6 bases from V and 7 bases from J; junction bases left unmatched: 9. Germline CDR1 reads SGHTA; CDR2 reads FQGNSA. The CDR3 has 15 residues.

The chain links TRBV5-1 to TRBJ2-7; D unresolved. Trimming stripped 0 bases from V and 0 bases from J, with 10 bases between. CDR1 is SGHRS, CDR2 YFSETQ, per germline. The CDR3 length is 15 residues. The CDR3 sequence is CASSLGQWSSYEQYF. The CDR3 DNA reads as TGCGCCAGCAGCTTGGGGCAGTGGAGCTCCTACGAGCAGTACTTC.

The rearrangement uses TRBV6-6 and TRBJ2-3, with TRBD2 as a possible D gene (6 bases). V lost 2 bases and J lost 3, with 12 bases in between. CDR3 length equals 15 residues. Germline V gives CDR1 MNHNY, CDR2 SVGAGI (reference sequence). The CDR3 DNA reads TGTGCCAGCAGTTACGAGGGAGGACGGACAGATACGCAGTATTTT. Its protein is CASSYEGGRTDTQYF.

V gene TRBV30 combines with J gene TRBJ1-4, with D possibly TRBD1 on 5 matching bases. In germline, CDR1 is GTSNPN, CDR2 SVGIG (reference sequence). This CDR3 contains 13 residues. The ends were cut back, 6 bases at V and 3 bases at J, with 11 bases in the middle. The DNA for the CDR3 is TGTGCCTGCGGGGGGTTGGCTAATGAAAAACTGTTTTTT. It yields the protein CACGGLANEKLFF.

CDR3 region: CASSLGQGSDTQYF. The CDR3 nucleotides are TGTGCCAGTAGTTTGGGACAGGGCTCAGATACGCAGTATTTT. The rearrangement joins TRBV19 to TRBJ2-3, with TRBD1 matching over 9 bases. Trimming cost V 5 bases and J 4 bases; bases outside gene matches: 4. The length of the CDR3 is 14 residues. Germline V gene sequence: CDR1 LNHDA, CDR2 SQIVND (reference sequence).

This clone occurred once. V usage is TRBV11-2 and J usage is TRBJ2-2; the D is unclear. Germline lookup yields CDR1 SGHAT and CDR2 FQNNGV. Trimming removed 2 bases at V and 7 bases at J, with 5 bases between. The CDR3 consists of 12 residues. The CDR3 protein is CASSLSVGELFF. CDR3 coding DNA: TGTGCCAGCAGCTTATCGGTCGGGGAGCTGTTTTTT.

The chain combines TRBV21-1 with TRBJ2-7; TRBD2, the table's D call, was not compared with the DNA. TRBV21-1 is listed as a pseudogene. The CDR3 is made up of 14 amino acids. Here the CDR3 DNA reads TGTGCCAGCAGCATCCAGTCGGGATTTTACGAGCAGTACTTC. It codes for CASSIQSGFYEQYF.

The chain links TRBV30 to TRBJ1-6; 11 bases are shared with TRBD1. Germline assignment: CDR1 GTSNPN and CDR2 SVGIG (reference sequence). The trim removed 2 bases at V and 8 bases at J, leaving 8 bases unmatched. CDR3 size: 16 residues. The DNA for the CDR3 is TGTGCCTGGAGTCTACCCGGGACAGGGGGGTATTCACCCCTCCACTTT. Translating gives CAWSLPGTGGYSPLHF.

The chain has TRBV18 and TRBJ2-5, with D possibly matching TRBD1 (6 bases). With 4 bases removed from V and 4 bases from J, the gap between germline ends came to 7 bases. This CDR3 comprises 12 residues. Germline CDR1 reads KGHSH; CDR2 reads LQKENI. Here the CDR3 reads CASSRGPETQYF. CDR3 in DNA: TGTGCCAGCTCACGGGGGCCAGAGACCCAGTACTTC.

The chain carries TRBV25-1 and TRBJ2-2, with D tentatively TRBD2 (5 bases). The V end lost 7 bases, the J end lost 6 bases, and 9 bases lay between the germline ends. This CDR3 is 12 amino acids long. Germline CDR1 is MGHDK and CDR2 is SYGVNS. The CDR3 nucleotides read TGTGCCAGCAAGTCTAGCTCCGGGGAGCTGTTTTTT. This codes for CASKSSSGELFF.

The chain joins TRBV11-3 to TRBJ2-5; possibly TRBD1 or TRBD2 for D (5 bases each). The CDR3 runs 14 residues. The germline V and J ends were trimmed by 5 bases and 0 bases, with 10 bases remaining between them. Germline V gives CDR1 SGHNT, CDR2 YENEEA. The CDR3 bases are TGTGCCAGCAGCCGGGGACCCAACCAAGAGACCCAGTACTTC. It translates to CASSRGPNQETQYF.

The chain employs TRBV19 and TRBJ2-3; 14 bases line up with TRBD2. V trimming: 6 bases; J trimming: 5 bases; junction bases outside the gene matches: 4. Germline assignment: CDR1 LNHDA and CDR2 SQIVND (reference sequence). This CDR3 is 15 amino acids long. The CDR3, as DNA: TGTGCCAGTAGGGGACTAGCGGGGGCGGTAGATACGCAGTATTTT. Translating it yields CASRGLAGAVDTQYF.

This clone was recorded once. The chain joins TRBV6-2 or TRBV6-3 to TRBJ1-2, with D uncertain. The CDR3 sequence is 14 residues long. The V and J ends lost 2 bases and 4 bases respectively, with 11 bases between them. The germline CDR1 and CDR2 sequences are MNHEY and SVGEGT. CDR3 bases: TGTGCCAGCAGTTACGGGAGGCCTTCCTATGGCTACACCTTC. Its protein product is CASSYGRPSYGYTF.